This TCR beta chain stems from a study of blood T cell repertoires in COVID-19. Across the study: T cells, B-cell-depleted T cells, or PBMCs supplied cDNA or gDNA.

After removal of 3 bases from V and 5 bases from J, the junction contained 5 bases not matched to a gene. The CDR3 covers 14 residues. Germline CDR1 LNHDA, CDR2 SQIVND (reference sequence). Source study methods: Amplified reference gene primers provided the basis for estimating nucleated cell counts. Sequencing used immunoSEQ multiplex PCR; TCRdb keeps in-frame clones, though not all of them. The V and J calls and clone size were taken over from that table, and D and trimming were inferred from the DNA. The data contain 65,000 to 80,000 clones, 87% of them singletons. Sequences were obtained from peripheral blood. This receptor was obtained from a man aged 45-65 years with active COVID-19. V is TRBV19 and J is TRBJ1-2, with TRBD1 matching over 8 bases. The CDR3 region is CASSIGQGRYGYTF. The CDR3 nucleotides read TGTGCCAGTAGTATTGGACAGGGTCGATATGGCTACACCTTC.